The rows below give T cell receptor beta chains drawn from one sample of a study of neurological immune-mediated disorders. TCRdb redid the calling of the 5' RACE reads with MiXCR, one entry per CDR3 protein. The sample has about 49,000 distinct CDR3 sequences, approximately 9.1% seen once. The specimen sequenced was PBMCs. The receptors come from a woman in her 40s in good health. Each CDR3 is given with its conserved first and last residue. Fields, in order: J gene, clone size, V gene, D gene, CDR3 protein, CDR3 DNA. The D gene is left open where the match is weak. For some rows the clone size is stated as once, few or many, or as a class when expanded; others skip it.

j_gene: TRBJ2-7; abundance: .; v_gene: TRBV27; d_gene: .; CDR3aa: CANHYRYSYEQYF; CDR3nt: TGTGCCAACCACTACCGCTACTCCTACGAGCAGTACTTC
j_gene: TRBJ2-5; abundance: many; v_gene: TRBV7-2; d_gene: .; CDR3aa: CASSRDPGAGETQYF; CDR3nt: TGTGCCAGCAGTCGCGATCCGGGGGCTGGGGAGACCCAGTACTTC
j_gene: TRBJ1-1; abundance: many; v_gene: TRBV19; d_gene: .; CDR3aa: CASSIGGGAEAFF; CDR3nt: TGTGCCAGTAGTATCGGCGGTGGGGCTGAAGCTTTCTTT
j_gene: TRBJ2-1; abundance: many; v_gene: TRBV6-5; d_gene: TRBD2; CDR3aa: CASSSQAGGPSNEQFF; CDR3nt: TGTGCCAGCAGTTCCCAAGCGGGGGGGCCTTCAAATGAGCAGTTCTTC
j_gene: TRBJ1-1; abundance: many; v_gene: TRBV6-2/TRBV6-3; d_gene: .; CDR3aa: CASRRLWGEDTEAFF; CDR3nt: TGTGCCAGCCGCCGTCTATGGGGGGAAGACACTGAAGCTTTCTTT
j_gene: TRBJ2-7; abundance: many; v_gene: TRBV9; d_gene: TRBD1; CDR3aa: CASSVGTGGPYEQYF; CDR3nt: TGTGCCAGCAGCGTAGGTACAGGGGGACCCTACGAGCAGTACTTC
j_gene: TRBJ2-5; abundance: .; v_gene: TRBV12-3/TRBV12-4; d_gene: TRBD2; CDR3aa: CASSLGGTSFRETQYF; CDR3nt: TGTGCCAGCAGTTTAGGCGGGACTAGCTTTAGGGAGACCCAGTACTTC
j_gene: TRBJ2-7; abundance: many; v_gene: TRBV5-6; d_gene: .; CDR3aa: CASSLLAGEQYF; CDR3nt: TGTGCCAGCAGCTTGCTTGCAGGGGAGCAGTACTTC
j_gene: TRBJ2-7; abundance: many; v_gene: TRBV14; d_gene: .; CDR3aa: CASSPTAYEQYF; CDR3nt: TGTGCCAGCAGCCCGACAGCCTACGAGCAGTACTTC
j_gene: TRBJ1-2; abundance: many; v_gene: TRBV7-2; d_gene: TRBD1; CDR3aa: CASSLAGAGGVYGYTF; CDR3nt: TGTGCCAGCAGCTTAGCGGGGGCAGGGGGCGTCTATGGCTACACCTTC
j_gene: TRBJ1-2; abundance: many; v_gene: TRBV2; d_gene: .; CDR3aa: CASSEGQAGGYTF; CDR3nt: TGTGCCAGCAGTGAAGGACAAGCAGGTGGCTACACCTTC
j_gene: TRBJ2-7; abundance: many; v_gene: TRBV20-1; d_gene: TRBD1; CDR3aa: CSARDPGQGGIYEQYF; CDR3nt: TGCAGTGCTAGAGATCCCGGACAGGGCGGAATATACGAGCAGTACTTC
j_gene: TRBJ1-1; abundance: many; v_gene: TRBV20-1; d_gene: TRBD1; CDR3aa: CSARAGLAGGAFF; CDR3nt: TGCAGTGCTAGAGCGGGTTTAGCAGGGGGAGCTTTCTTT
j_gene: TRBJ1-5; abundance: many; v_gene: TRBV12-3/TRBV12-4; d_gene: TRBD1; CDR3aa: CASSPGQGRQPQHF; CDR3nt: TGTGCCAGCAGTCCCGGACAGGGGCGACAGCCCCAGCATTTT
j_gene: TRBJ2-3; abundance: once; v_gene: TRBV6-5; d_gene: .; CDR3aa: CVNSRHGGKDTQYF; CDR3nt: TGTGTCAACAGTCGCCACGGGGGCAAAGATACGCAGTATTTT
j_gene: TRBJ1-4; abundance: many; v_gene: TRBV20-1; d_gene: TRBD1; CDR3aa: CSARDWAGGAEKLFF; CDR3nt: TGCAGTGCTAGAGATTGGGCAGGGGGCGCCGAAAAACTGTTTTTT
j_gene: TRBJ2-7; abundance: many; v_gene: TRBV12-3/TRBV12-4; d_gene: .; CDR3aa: CASSLWAEEQYF; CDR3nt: TGTGCCAGCAGCCTATGGGCAGAAGAGCAGTACTTC
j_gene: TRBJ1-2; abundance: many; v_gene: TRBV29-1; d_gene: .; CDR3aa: CSVTPRLSTGNHGYTF; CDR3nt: TGCAGCGTTACCCCCCGCCTATCTACAGGGAATCATGGCTACACCTTC
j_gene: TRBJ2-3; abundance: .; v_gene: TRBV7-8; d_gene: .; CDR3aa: CASSGRRGNTDTQYF; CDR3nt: TGTGCCAGCAGCGGGAGAAGGGGGAACACAGATACGCAGTATTTT
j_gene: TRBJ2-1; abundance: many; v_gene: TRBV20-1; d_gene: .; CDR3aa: CSARKENEQFF; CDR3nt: TGCAGTGCTCGGAAAGAGAATGAGCAGTTCTTC
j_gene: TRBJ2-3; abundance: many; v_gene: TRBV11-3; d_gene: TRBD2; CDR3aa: CASSYSGGLLDTQYF; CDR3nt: TGTGCCAGCAGCTACTCGGGGGGGCTTCTAGATACGCAGTATTTT
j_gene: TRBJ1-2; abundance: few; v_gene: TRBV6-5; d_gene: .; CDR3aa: CASFGRDYGYTF; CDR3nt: TGTGCCAGCTTCGGACGGGACTATGGCTACACCTTC
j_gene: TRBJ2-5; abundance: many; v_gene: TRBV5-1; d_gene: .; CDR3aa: CASSSTGTQETQYF; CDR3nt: TGCGCCAGCAGCTCCACAGGGACCCAAGAGACCCAGTACTTC
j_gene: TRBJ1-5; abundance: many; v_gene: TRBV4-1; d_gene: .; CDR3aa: CASSIDKHQPQHF; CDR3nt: TGCGCCAGCAGCATTGATAAACATCAGCCCCAGCATTTT
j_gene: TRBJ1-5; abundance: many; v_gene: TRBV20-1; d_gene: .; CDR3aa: CSARATQDQPQHF; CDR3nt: TGCAGTGCTAGAGCCACACAGGATCAGCCCCAGCATTTT
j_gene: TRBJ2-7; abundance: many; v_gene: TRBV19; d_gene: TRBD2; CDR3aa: CASSIVAGSYEQYF; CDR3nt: TGTGCCAGTAGTATCGTAGCGGGGTCCTACGAGCAGTACTTC
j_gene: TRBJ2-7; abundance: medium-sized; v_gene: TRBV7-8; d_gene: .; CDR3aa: CASSLGQPWEQYF; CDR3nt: TGTGCCAGCAGCTTGGGGCAGCCGTGGGAGCAGTACTTC
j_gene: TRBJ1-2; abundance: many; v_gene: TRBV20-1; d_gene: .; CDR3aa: CSAKDSSILNGYTF; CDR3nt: TGCAGTGCTAAGGACAGTTCGATCTTAAACGGCTACACCTTC
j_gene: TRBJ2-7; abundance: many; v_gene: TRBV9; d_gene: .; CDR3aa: CASSVGGFHEQYF; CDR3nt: TGTGCCAGCAGCGTAGGAGGGTTCCACGAGCAGTACTTC
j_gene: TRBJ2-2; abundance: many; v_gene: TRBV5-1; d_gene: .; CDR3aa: CASSGPPFQNGELFF; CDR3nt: TGCGCCAGCAGCGGACCCCCATTTCAGAACGGGGAGCTGTTTTTT
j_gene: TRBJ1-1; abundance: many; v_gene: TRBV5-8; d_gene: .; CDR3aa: CASSLAGRNTEAFF; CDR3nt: TGTGCCAGCAGCTTGGCCGGGAGGAACACTGAAGCTTTCTTT
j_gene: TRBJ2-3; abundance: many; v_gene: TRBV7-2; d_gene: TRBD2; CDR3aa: CASSFLLSGSTDTQYF; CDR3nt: TGTGCCAGCAGCTTTCTACTTAGCGGGAGCACAGATACGCAGTATTTT
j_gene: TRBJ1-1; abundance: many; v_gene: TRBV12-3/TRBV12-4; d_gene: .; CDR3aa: CASSSGYVKTEAFF; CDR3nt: TGTGCCAGCAGTTCAGGGTACGTGAAAACTGAAGCTTTCTTT
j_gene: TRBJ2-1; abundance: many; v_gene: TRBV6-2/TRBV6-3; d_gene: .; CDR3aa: CASRRNFGGSYNEQFF; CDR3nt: TGTGCCAGCAGGAGAAATTTTGGCGGCTCCTACAATGAGCAGTTCTTC
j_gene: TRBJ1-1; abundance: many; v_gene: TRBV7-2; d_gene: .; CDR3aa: CASSSQRSGAFF; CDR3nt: TGTGCCAGCAGCTCCCAGCGTTCTGGAGCTTTCTTT
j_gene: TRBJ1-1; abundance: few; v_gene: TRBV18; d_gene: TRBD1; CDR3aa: CASSPDDDRGAFF; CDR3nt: TGTGCCAGCTCACCTGACGACGACAGGGGAGCTTTCTTT
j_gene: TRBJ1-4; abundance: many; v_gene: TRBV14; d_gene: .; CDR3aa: CASSQTRGIGLFF; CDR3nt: TGTGCCAGCAGCCAAACTCGTGGAATTGGGCTGTTTTTT